This T cell receptor (beta chain) was profiled in a study of T cells expressing NK-cell markers. For the study at large: The authors derived TCR beta repertoires from sorted CD3+CD56+NKG2C+, CD3+CD56+NKG2C- and CD3+CD56-NKG2C+ T cells.

This CDR3 has 16 residues. Study-level results: A range of about 1.0-8% of CD8+ T cells consisted of dominant NKG2C+ clonotypes in more than five donors. Whether expanded NKG2C+ T cell clones were HCMV-specific remained unclear.

With the 5' RACE reads reprocessed, TCRdb shows one record per CDR3 protein and no DNA. The listing records a few hundred thousand distinct CDR3 sequences. Points on this clonotype: Its antigen is currently unknown.

The sequenced material came from blood T cells: a sorted CD56 or NKG2C T cell subset, CD4+ or CD8+ T cells, or bulk PBMC T cells (not recorded which). The chain uses TRBV12-3 or TRBV12-4 and TRBJ2-1; with no DNA, the TCRdb D assignment of TRBD1 cannot be verified. This clonotype originated in a man between 18 and 29 years old in good health. The CDR3 spells CASRVHQGQGYNEQFF.